The clone carrying this T cell receptor (beta chain) was seen a single time. Original methodology: Amplification from reference gene primers served as the basis for estimated nucleated cell counts. TCRdb's copy holds only in-frame clones and misses some; the assay was immunoSEQ multiplex PCR. V, J and clone size are taken as reported in that table, and D and trimming were inferred from the DNA itself. The table has 150,000 or so clones, 65% to 90% seen once. The CDR3 is 13 residues long. V dropped 5 bases and J dropped 8 bases, with 13 bases sitting between them. This entry is derived from a study of blood T cell repertoires in COVID-19. Study-wide context: COVID-19 samples from acute and convalescent phases originated in the United States, Italy and Spain. PBMCs, B-cell-depleted T cells, or T cells provided the cDNA or gDNA that made up the material.

Material for sequencing was peripheral blood. The rearrangement uses TRBV12-3 or TRBV12-4 and TRBJ2-1, with D possibly matching TRBD2 (5 bases). The sequence came from a man in his sixties with acute or convalescent COVID-19. The CDR3 DNA follows: TGTGCCAGCAGTCGGCGGGCGGTCGATGAGCAGTTCTTC. It codes for CASSRRAVDEQFF.